This TCR beta chain was identified during a study of blood T cell repertoires in COVID-19. Generated by immunoSEQ multiplex PCR, the TCRdb table keeps only in-frame clones and is missing some. This table has a few hundred thousand clones, approximately 90% appearing once. Germline CDR1 reads LNHDA; CDR2 reads SQIVND (reference sequence). The CDR3 consists of 13 residues. Trimming stripped 4 bases from V and 2 bases from J, with 9 bases between. The chain recombines TRBV19 with TRBJ2-7; D not resolved. Sample: PBMCs or T cells enriched from blood (not recorded which). This receptor was taken from a woman between 45 and 60 years old who had recovered from COVID-19. The CDR3, as DNA: TGTGCCAGTAGTACAGGTCTCCCCTACGAGCAGTACTTC. Residues: CASSTGLPYEQYF.